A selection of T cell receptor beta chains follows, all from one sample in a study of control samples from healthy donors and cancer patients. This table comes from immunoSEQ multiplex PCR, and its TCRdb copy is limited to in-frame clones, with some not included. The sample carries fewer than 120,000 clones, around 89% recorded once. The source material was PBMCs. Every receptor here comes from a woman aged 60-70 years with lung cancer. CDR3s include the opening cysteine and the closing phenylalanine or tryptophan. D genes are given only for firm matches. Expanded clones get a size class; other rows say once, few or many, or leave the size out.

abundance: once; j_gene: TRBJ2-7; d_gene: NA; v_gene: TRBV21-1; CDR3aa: CASSPPRGPFRHEQYF; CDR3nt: TGTGCCAGCAGCCCTCCCCGAGGCCCTTTTAGGCACGAGCAGTACTTC
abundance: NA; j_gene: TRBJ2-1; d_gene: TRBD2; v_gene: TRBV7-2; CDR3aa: CASRGTSGYNEQFF; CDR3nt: TGTGCCAGCAGGGGGACTAGCGGTTACAATGAGCAGTTCTTC
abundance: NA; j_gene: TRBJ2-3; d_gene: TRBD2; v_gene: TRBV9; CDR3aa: CASSARLAGGSSTDTQYF; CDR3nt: TGTGCCAGCAGCGCAAGACTAGCGGGAGGTTCTAGCACAGATACGCAGTATTTT
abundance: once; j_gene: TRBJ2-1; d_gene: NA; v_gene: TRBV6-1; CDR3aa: CASSVLASSSYNEQFF; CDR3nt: TGTGCCAGCAGTGTTCTAGCGTCTAGCTCCTACAATGAGCAGTTCTTC
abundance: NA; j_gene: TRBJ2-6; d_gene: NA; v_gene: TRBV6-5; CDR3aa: CASRPRVGGANVLTF; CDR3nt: TGTGCCAGCAGACCGAGGGTAGGCGGGGCCAACGTCCTGACTTTC
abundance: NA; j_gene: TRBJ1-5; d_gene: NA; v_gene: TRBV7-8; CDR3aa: CASSSQGNQPQHF; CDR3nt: TGTGCCAGCAGCTCCCAGGGGAATCAGCCCCAGCATTTT
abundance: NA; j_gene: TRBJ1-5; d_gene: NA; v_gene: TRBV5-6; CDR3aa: CASSFRRRGADSNQPQHF; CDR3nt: TGTGCCAGCAGCTTCCGCCGGAGGGGGGCGGATAGCAATCAGCCCCAGCATTTT
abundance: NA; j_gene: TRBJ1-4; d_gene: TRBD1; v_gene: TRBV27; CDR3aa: CASSSEGPGTGFNEKLFF; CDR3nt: TGTGCCAGCAGTTCTGAGGGTCCCGGGACAGGATTTAATGAAAAACTGTTTTTT
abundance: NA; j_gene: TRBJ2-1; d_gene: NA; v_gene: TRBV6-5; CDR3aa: CASSPRVYPPNEQFF; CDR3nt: TGTGCCAGCAGCCCCAGGGTTTATCCCCCCAATGAGCAGTTCTTC
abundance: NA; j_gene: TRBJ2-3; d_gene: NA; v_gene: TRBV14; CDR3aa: CASSQDSGSRTDTQYF; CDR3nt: TGTGCCAGCAGCCAAGATTCCGGGAGTAGGACAGATACGCAGTATTTT
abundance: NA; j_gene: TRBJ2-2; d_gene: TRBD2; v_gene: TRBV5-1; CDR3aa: CASRRAGGNTGELFF; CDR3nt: TGCGCCAGCAGAAGAGCGGGAGGCAACACCGGGGAGCTGTTTTTT
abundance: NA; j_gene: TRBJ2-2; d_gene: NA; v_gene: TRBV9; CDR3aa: CASSVDPSDTGELFF; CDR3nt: TGTGCCAGCAGCGTAGACCCAAGCGACACCGGGGAGCTGTTTTTT
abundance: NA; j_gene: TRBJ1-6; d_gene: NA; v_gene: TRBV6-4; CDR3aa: CASSKDSGGDSPLHF; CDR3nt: TGTGCCAGCAGTAAGGACAGCGGGGGGGATTCACCCCTCCACTTT
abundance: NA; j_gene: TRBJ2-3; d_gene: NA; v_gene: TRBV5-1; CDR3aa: CASRSNADTQYF; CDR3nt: TGCGCCAGCAGGAGTAATGCAGATACGCAGTATTTT
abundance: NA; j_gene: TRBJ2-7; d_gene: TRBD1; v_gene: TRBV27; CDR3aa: CASSTRQGSYEQYF; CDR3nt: TGTGCCAGCTCCACCCGACAGGGTTCCTACGAGCAGTACTTC
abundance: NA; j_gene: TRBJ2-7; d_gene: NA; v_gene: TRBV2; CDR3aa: CASSEGYRSYEQYF; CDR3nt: TGTGCCAGCAGTGAAGGATACAGGTCCTACGAGCAGTACTTC
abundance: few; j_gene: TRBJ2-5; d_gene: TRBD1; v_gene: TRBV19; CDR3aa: CASSPRQGGETQYF; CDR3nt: TGTGCCAGTAGTCCCCGACAGGGCGGAGAGACCCAGTACTTC
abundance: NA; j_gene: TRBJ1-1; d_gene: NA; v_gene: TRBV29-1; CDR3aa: CSVFQNTEAFF; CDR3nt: TGCAGCGTTTTCCAGAACACTGAAGCTTTCTTT
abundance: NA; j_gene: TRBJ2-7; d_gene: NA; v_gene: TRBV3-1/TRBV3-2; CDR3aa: CASSQDTDYEQYF; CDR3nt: TGTGCCAGCAGCCAAGATACGGACTACGAGCAGTACTTC
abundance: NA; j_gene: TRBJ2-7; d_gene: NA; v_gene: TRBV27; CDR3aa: CASKDRGGYEQYF; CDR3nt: TGTGCCAGCAAAGATAGAGGGGGATACGAGCAGTACTTC
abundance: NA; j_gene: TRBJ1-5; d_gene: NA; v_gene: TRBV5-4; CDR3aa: CASSLAGSNQPQHF; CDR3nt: TGTGCCAGCAGCTTGGCTGGGAGCAATCAGCCCCAGCATTTT